This T cell receptor (beta chain) stems from a study of cytomegalovirus exposure and HLA in healthy donors. Study details: Earlier results showed 90 million to 120 million unique TCR beta sequences derived from approximately 180 million T cells.

PCR employed 60 Vbeta and 13 Jbeta primers. The method was immunoSEQ multiplex PCR; TCRdb's version includes in-frame clones alone and lacks a portion of them. The data show approximately 130,000 clones, about three quarters seen once. The TCR comes from a female donor in good health and CMV-seropositive. The sequenced sample consisted of PBMCs.

As DNA, the CDR3 is TGTGCCAGTAGTATCGGACTGCACACTGAAGCTTTCTTT. Protein product: CASSIGLHTEAFF. The chain couples TRBV19 to TRBJ1-1; D call uncertain. Per the germline V gene, CDR1 is LNHDA and CDR2 is SQIVND (reference sequence). V lost 3 bases, J lost 3 bases, and 8 bases lay in between. The CDR3 is made up of 13 amino acids.